This T cell receptor beta chain was found in a study of shared clonotypes between healthy human individuals. Study summary: Researchers assigned three CD4 naive, three CD4 memory, two CD8 naive and one CD8 memory plate to each donor.

Germline values: CDR1 SGHDT, CDR2 YYEEEE. The V end was cut by 0 bases, the J end by 9 bases, with 10 bases between. This CDR3 region has 13 residues. Profiling relied on immunoSEQ multiplex PCR, and the TCRdb table lists in-frame clones only, not all of them. There are millions of clones in the sample; roughly 96% occur only once, and 0.1% to 0.15% lies in the top ten. In regard to this clone: Its antigen is unknown.

Study-wide results and caveats: Naive CD4 clonotypes overlapped across several donors at approximately 5.5%. When compared with the clonotypes that were shared by all four sorted-subset donors, the non-shared clonotypes turned out to have lower generation probabilities.

This sequence joins TRBV5-6 and TRBJ2-1; D is unresolved. This TCR was sampled from a man between 18 and 35 years old in good health. Specimen: naive CD4+ T cells sorted from blood. Subset meaning: CD45RA+ positively selected. CDR3 loop: CASSLGVQSEQFF. The CDR3 coding sequence is TGTGCCAGCAGCTTGGGGGTACAAAGTGAGCAGTTCTTC.